Shown below are 18 T cell receptor beta chains from a single sample sequenced in a study of T cell responses to AZD1222 COVID-19 vaccine. Clones were sequenced by immunoSEQ multiplex PCR, and TCRdb holds only the in-frame ones, with some missing. Of under 110,000 clones in the sample, over 75% are singletons; the top ten hold roughly a tenth. Here the sequenced sample was peripheral blood, taken 28 days after the second AZD1222 dose. These receptors were collected from an adult who received the AZD1222 COVID-19 vaccine.

This chain connects TRBV19 to TRBJ1-2, with unresolved D. The V and J ends lost 5 bases and 2 bases respectively, with 9 bases between them. The CDR3 is 13 amino acids. CDR1 and CDR2 from the germline V gene are LNHDA and SQIVND (reference sequence). The CDR3 DNA sequence: TGTGCCAGTAGTGTGGAGGGAAACTATGGCTACACCTTC. It encodes CASSVEGNYGYTF.

The rearrangement links TRBV2 to TRBJ1-3, with D hard to call. Germline CDR1 and CDR2: SNHLY and FYNNEI. This CDR3 has 14 amino acids. Trimming took 7 bases from V and 0 from J, leaving 10 bases between them. The CDR3: CASNNEGSGNTIYF. The DNA of the CDR3 is TGTGCCAGCAATAACGAAGGCTCTGGAAACACCATATATTTT.

V gene TRBV28 combines with J gene TRBJ2-7; 9 bases agree with TRBD1. V lost 9 bases to trimming and J lost 4 bases; unmatched junction nucleotides: 7. Germline CDR1 MDHEN, CDR2 SYDVKM. This CDR3 region has 13 residues. CDR3 loop: CASQPGQGYEQYF. CDR3 DNA sequence: TGTGCCAGTCAACCGGGACAGGGATACGAGCAGTACTTC.

V and J are TRBV28 and TRBJ1-2; 9 nucleotides line up with TRBD1. This CDR3 has 14 amino acids. Germline CDR1 MDHEN, CDR2 SYDVKM. The junction had 5 bases not matched to a gene; V was cut back by 2 bases and J by 7 bases. CDR3 amino acids: CASSLGDRARGYTF. In DNA form, the CDR3 reads TGTGCCAGCAGTTTAGGGGACAGGGCTCGTGGCTACACCTTC.

The V call is TRBV2, the J call TRBJ2-2, with a weak D call TRBD1 (5 bases). This CDR3 spans 14 amino acids. The V end was cut by 8 bases, the J end by 1 base, with 11 bases between. Per the germline V gene, CDR1 is SNHLY and CDR2 is FYNNEI. The CDR3 DNA is TGTGCCAGCCTATATGGACAGAACACCGGGGAGCTGTTTTTT. Its translation: CASLYGQNTGELFF.

The genes are TRBV4-2 and TRBJ2-2; TRBD2 matches 11 bases. V trimming: 0 bases; J trimming: 7 bases; junction bases outside the gene matches: 7. This CDR3 comprises 17 residues. CDR1 LGHNA and CDR2 YNFKEQ come from the germline V gene. The DNA of the CDR3 is TGTGCCAGCAGCCAAGAGGAACTAGCGGGAGCAGGCGGGGAGCTGTTTTTT. This gives the protein CASSQEELAGAGGELFF.

The chain is built from TRBV19 and TRBJ2-7; 14 nucleotides align to TRBD2. This CDR3 contains 15 residues. The V gene's germline CDR1 is LNHDA and CDR2 SQIVND (reference sequence). Losses at the gene ends were 4 bases for V and 4 bases for J; bases not matched to a gene: 3. The CDR3 sequence: CASSTGTSGGYEQYF. CDR3 nucleotide sequence: TGTGCCAGTAGTACTGGGACTAGCGGGGGTTACGAGCAGTACTTC.

The CDR3 loop reads CAINSEGNSPLHF. The CDR3 region has the DNA TGTGCCATCAATTCGGAGGGGAATTCACCCCTCCACTTT. The genes are TRBV10-3 and TRBJ1-6; D may be TRBD1 (5 bases). Trimming left V 7 bases short and J 7 bases short, with 11 bases between. The germline gives CDR1 ENHRY, CDR2 SYGVKD. The CDR3 is 13 amino acids.

This rearrangement joins TRBV5-6 to TRBJ1-1; 8 bases are a match to TRBD1. Unmatched junction bases numbered 10, after V lost 4 bases and J lost 5 bases. The CDR3 spans 15 residues. The germline V gene has CDR1 SGHDT and CDR2 YYEEEE. In DNA form, the CDR3 reads TGTGCCAGCAGCCAGAGGACAGGGTTGGGAACTGAAGCTTTCTTT. Encoded protein: CASSQRTGLGTEAFF.

The chain couples TRBV19 to TRBJ1-2; D is uncertain. V lost 5 bases and J 5 bases, leaving 15 bases between the germline ends. CDR1 LNHDA and CDR2 SQIVND come from the germline V gene (reference sequence). This CDR3 contains 14 residues. CDR3 sequence: CASSPRTTPYGYTF. CDR3 sequence (DNA): TGTGCCAGTAGTCCGCGGACGACCCCTTATGGCTACACCTTC.

The gene calls are TRBV6-5 and TRBJ1-5; D is unclear. This CDR3 is built from 15 residues. V shed 7 bases and J shed 0 bases, with 13 bases lying between them. The V gene's germline CDR1 is MNHEY and CDR2 SVGAGI. The CDR3 loop reads CASNPGRYSNQPQHF. The CDR3 DNA follows: TGTGCCAGCAACCCAGGACGGTATAGCAATCAGCCCCAGCATTTT.

The chain joins TRBV28 to TRBJ1-5, with 9 nucleotides matching TRBD1. CDR1 MDHEN and CDR2 SYDVKM come from the germline V gene. The CDR3 is made up of 16 amino acids. V shed 5 bases, J shed 1 base, and the junction held 6 bases outside the gene matches. The CDR3 DNA reads as TGTGCCAGCAGTCCTACTGACAGGGGGAGCAATCAGCCCCAGCATTTT. It translates to CASSPTDRGSNQPQHF. Combining the CDR3 with reference TRBV28 and TRBJ1-5 gives the whole variable domain DVKVTQSSRYLVKRTGEKVFLECVQDMDHENMFWYRQDPGLGLRLIYFSYDVKMKEKGDIPEGYSVSREKKERFSLILESASTNQTSMYLCASSPTDRGSNQPQHFGDGTRLSIL.

The chain carries TRBV5-6 and TRBJ2-7; possibly TRBD1 for D (6 bases). The germline gives CDR1 SGHDT, CDR2 YYEEEE. The CDR3 covers 14 residues. V was shortened by 4 bases and J by 7 bases, with 18 bases between the two germline ends. The CDR3 nucleotides are TGTGCCAGCAGCCGGACGACAGGTTCCCGGGAGCAGTACTTC. Protein product: CASSRTTGSREQYF.

This chain uses TRBV9 with TRBJ2-2; 10 positions agree with TRBD2. The V gene's germline CDR1 is SGDLS and CDR2 YYNGEE. Trimming took 0 bases from V and 0 from J; bases not matched to a gene: 14. The CDR3 contains 21 residues. The DNA for the CDR3 is TGTGCCAGCAGCGTAGTGGGAGTACTAGCGGGGAAAACATCGAACACCGGGGAGCTGTTTTTT. It specifies CASSVVGVLAGKTSNTGELFF. Full variable domain (outside the CDR3, taken from reference TRBV9 and TRBJ2-2): DSGVTQTPKHLITATGQRVTLRCSPRSGDLSVYWYQQSLDQGLQFLIQYYNGEERAKGNILERFSAQQFPDLHSELNLSSLELGDSALYFCASSVVGVLAGKTSNTGELFFGEGSRLTVL.

The rearrangement links TRBV30 to TRBJ2-7; 11 nucleotides match TRBD2. The CDR3 contains 13 residues. The trim removed 5 bases at V and 6 bases at J, leaving 6 bases unmatched. Germline CDR1 and CDR2: GTSNPN and SVGIG (reference sequence). The CDR3 DNA is TGTGCCTGGCAGACTAGCGGGGTAAGCGAGCAGTACTTC. It encodes CAWQTSGVSEQYF.

The chain joins TRBV7-9 to TRBJ1-5; D is possibly TRBD1 (6 bases). Germline V gives CDR1 SEHNR, CDR2 FQNEAQ (reference sequence). Deletions cut 4 bases from V and 5 bases from J, with 15 bases between. CDR3 size: 15 residues. CDR3 nucleotide sequence: TGTGCCAGCAGCTCCTGGGGGGGGCGGGATCAGCCCCAGCATTTT. Its translation is CASSSWGGRDQPQHF.

This clone turned up a few times. The chain carries TRBV12-3 or TRBV12-4 and TRBJ2-2, with D uncertain. CDR3 length equals 12 residues. Trimming pared 6 bases from V and 7 bases from J, leaving 9 bases between. This CDR3 reads CASRGLSGELFF. The CDR3 coding sequence is TGTGCCAGCAGGGGATTGAGCGGGGAGCTGTTTTTT.

V usage is TRBV6-5 and J usage is TRBJ1-5, with 7 bases aligning to TRBD1. Unmatched junction bases numbered 10, after V lost 10 bases and J lost 7 bases. Per germline, CDR1 MNHEY and CDR2 SVGAGI. This CDR3 region has 13 residues. CDR3 amino acids: CATLDRVRQPQHF. In DNA, the CDR3 is TGTGCCACACTCGACAGGGTTCGCCAGCCCCAGCATTTT.